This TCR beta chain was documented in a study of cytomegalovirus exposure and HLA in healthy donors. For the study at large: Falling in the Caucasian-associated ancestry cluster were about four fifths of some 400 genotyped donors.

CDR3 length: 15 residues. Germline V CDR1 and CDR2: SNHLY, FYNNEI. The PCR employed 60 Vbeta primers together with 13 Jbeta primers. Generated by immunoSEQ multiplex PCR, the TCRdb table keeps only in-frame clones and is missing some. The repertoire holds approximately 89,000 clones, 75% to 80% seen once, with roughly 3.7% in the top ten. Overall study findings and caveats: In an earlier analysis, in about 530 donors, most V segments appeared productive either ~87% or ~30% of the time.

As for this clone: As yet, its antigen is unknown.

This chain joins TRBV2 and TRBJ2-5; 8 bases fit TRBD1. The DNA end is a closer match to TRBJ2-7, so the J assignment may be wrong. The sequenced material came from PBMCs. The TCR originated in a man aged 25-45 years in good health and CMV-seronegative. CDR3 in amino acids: CASSEIWTGYREQYF. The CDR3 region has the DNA TGTGCCAGCAGTGAAATCTGGACAGGGTATCGCGAGCAGTACTTC.